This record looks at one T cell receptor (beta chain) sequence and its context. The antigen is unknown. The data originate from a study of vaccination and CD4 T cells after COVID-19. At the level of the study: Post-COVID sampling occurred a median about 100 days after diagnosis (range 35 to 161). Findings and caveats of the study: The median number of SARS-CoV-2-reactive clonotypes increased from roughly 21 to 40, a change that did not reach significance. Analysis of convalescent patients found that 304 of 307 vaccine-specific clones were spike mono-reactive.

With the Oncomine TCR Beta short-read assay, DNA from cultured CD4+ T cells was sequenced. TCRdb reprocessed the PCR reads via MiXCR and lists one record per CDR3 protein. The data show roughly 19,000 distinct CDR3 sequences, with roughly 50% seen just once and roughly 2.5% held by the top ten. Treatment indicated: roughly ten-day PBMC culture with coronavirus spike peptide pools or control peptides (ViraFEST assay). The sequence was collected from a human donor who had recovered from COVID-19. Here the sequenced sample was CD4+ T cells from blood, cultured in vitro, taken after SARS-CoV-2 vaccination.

The CDR3 reads CASSFRDTYGYTF. The CDR3 DNA follows: TGTGCCAGCAGTTTCCGGGACACCTATGGCTACACCTTC. The chain recombines TRBV6-5 with TRBJ1-2, with D possibly matching TRBD1 (6 bases). The CDR3 covers 13 residues. Trimming cost V 4 bases and J 4 bases, with 10 bases left between them. The germline gives CDR1 MNHEY, CDR2 SVGAGI.